Sequencing of this T cell receptor beta chain was carried out in a study of shared clonotypes between healthy human individuals. Study as a whole: CD4 naive and memory got three plates each, CD8 naive two, CD8 memory one.

For this clone: Its specificity is not known.

Regarding the study as a whole: Clonotype sharing among donors likely depends on sequencing depth.

The CDR3 extends over 14 amino acids. Per germline, CDR1 WSHSY and CDR2 SAAADI. J was trimmed by 9 bases and V by 6 bases; bases with no gene match: 11. Measured with immunoSEQ multiplex PCR; TCRdb has only the in-frame clones, and not every one. The sample has some 2.4 million clones, 93% seen once. The chain carries TRBV10-2 and TRBJ2-7, with 10 bases that match TRBD2. The clonotype comes from a man between 18 and 35 years old in good health. Some clones in this sample may be carry-over from other donors' samples. The sequencing input was naive CD4+ T cells from PBMCs. Subset indicated: CD45RA+ positively selected. DNA of the CDR3: TGCGCCAGCAGCCCCACCCTAGCGGGAGAACGGCAGTACTTC. Translation gives CASSPTLAGERQYF.